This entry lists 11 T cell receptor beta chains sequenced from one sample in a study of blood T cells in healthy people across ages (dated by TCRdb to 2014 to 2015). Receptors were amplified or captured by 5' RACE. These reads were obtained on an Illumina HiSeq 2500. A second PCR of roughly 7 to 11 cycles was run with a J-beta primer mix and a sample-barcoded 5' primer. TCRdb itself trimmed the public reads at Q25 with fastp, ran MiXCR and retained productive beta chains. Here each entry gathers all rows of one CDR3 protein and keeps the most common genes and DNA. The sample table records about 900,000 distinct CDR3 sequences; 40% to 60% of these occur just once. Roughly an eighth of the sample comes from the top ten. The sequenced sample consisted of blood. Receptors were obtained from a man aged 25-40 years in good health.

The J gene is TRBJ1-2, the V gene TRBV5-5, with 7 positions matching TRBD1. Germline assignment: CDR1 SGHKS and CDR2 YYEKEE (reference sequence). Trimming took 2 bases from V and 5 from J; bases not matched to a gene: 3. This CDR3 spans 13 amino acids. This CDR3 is CASSLTGVYGYTF. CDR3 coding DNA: TGTGCCAGCAGCTTAACAGGGGTTTATGGCTACACCTTC.

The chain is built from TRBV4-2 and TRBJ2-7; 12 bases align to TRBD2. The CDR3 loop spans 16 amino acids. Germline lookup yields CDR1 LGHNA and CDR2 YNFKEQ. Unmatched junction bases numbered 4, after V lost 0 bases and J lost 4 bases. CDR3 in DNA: TGTGCCAGCAGCCAAGATCTAGCGGGGGGGGGATACGAGCAGTACTTC. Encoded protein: CASSQDLAGGGYEQYF.

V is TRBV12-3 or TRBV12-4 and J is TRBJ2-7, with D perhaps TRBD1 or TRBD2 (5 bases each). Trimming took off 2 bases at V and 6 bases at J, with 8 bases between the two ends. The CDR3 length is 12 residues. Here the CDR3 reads CASSLLGTEQYF. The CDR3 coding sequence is TGTGCCAGCAGTTTATTAGGGACCGAGCAGTACTTC.

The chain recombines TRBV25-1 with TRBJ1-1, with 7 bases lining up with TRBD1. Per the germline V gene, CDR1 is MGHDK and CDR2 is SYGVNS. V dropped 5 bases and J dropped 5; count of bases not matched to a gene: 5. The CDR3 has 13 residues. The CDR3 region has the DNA TGTGCCAGCAGTAAGGGACAGCGAACTGAAGCTTTCTTT. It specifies CASSKGQRTEAFF.

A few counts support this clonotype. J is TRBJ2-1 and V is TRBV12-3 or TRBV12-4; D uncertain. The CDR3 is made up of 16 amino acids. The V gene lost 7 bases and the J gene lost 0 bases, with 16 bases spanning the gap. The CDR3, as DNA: TGTGCCAGCACCCGATTGGCACTGAGCTCCTACAATGAGCAGTTCTTC. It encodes CASTRLALSSYNEQFF.

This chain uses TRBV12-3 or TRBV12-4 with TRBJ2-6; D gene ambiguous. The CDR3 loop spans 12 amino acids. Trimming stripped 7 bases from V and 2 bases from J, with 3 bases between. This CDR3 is CASMAGANVLTF. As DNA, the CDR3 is TGTGCCAGCATGGCTGGGGCCAACGTCCTGACTTTC.

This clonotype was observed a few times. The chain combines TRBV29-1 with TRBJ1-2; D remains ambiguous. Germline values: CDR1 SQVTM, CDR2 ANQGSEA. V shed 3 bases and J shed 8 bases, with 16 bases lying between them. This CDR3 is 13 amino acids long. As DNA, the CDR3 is TGCAGCGTTGATCAGAGGCTAGGCTTCGGCTACACCTTC. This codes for CSVDQRLGFGYTF.

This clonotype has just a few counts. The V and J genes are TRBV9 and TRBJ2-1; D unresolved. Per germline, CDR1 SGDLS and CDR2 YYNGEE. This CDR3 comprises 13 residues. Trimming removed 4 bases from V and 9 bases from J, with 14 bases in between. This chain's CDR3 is CASSLLSSGEQFF. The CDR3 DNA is TGTGCCAGCAGCCTCCTATCTTCGGGTGAGCAGTTCTTC.

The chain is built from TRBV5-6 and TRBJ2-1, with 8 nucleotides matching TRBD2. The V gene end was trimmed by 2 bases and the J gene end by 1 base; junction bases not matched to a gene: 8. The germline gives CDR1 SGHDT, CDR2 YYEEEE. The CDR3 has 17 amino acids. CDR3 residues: CASSFRIAGYSYNEQFF. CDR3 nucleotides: TGTGCCAGCAGCTTTCGGATAGCGGGGTATTCCTACAATGAGCAGTTCTTC.

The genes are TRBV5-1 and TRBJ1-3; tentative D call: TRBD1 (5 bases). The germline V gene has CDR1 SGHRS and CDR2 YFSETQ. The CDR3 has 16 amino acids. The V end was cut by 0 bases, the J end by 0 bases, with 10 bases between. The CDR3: CASSLDGGPSGNTIYF. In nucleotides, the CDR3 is TGCGCCAGCAGCTTGGACGGGGGACCCTCTGGAAACACCATATATTTT.

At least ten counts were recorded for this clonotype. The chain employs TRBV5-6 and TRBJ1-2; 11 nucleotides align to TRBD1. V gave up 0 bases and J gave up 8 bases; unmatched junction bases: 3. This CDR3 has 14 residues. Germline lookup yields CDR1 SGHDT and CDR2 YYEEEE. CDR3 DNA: TGTGCCAGCAGCTTGGGGACAGGGGGCCACGGCTACACCTTC. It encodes CASSLGTGGHGYTF.